The source of this T cell receptor (beta chain) is a study of synovial regulatory T cells in juvenile arthritis. Broader study findings: Synovial Tregs shared more CDR3 sequences with iaTregs than other blood Tregs.

Assay used: immunoSEQ multiplex PCR; TCRdb lists only in-frame clones, some missing. This sample's clone table lists roughly 9,900 clones. This CDR3 comprises 18 residues. No DNA was logged. In germline, CDR1 is MGHRA, CDR2 YSYEKL. Note on this clone: Its antigen remains unidentified.

The V and J genes are TRBV4-1 and TRBJ2-2; the D call of TRBD2 rests on TCRdb alone, since no DNA is present to check it. The clonotype originates from a donor aged 2-30 years with juvenile idiopathic arthritis. The sequencing input was Treg cells from blood. Subset reported: remaining (HLA-DR-negative) circulating blood Treg cells. This CDR3 is CASSRGTSGGTNTGELFF.